These 11 T cell receptor beta chains came from one sample sequenced in a study of Ad26.COV2.S vaccination and SARS-CoV-2 variants. Sequencing was performed with immunoSEQ multiplex PCR; in TCRdb, only in-frame clones are kept and a portion is missing. Among over 130,000 clones listed, roughly 88% were seen once. The sample in question was peripheral blood, obtained after recovery from COVID-19. All receptors derive from a human donor who had recovered from COVID-19.

For this clone: Since a much larger clone is just one base distant, this may be a read error. The J gene is TRBJ1-1, the V gene TRBV19, with D maybe TRBD1 (6 bases). V lost 5 bases to trimming and J lost 4 bases, with 23 bases between them. CDR1 is LNHDA, CDR2 SQIVND, per germline (reference sequence). The CDR3 has 17 amino acids. CDR3 loop: CASSPRIKGGISTEAFF. CDR3 nucleotide sequence: TGTGCCAGTAGTCCCCGGATTAAGGGGGGAATCAGCACTGAAGCTTTCTTT.

This chain joins TRBV9 and TRBJ2-2; 16 positions agree with TRBD2. V lost 3 bases and J lost 0; bases outside the gene matches: 2. Germline CDR1 and CDR2: SGDLS and YYNGEE. This CDR3 comprises 18 residues. This CDR3 reads CASSAGLAGGPNTGELFF. The CDR3 coding sequence is TGTGCCAGCAGCGCGGGACTAGCGGGGGGGCCGAACACCGGGGAGCTGTTTTTT.

The chain couples TRBV5-1 to TRBJ2-2, with D unclear. V lost 1 base and J 3 bases, leaving 4 bases between the germline ends. The CDR3 has 13 amino acids. Per germline, CDR1 SGHRS and CDR2 YFSETQ. CDR3: CASSLRDTGELFF. CDR3 bases: TGCGCCAGCAGCTTGAGGGACACCGGGGAGCTGTTTTTT.

The CDR3 DNA follows: TGTGCCAGCAGTCGTACCGGACAGGGGTTGGGTGGCTACACCTTC. It yields the protein CASSRTGQGLGGYTF. This chain joins TRBV28 and TRBJ1-2, with TRBD1 matching over 9 bases. CDR1 MDHEN and CDR2 SYDVKM come from the germline V gene. Germline trimming cut 5 bases from V and 7 bases from J; bases unmatched to any gene: 11. There are 15 residues in the CDR3.

The chain joins TRBV5-1 to TRBJ1-4, with D hard to call. CDR1 and CDR2 from the germline V gene are SGHRS and YFSETQ. V was trimmed by 4 bases and J by 4 bases, leaving 17 bases between them. This CDR3 contains 16 residues. CDR3 loop: CASSPGRQTGNEKLFF. In DNA, the CDR3 is TGCGCCAGCAGCCCAGGAAGGCAGACCGGTAATGAAAAACTGTTTTTT. Full variable domain (rest looked up from reference TRBV5-1 and TRBJ1-4): KAGVTQTPRYLIKTRGQQVTLSCSPISGHRSVSWYQQTPGQGLQFLFEYFSETQRNKGNFPGRFSGRQFSNSRSEMNVSTLELGDSALYLCASSPGRQTGNEKLFFGSGTQLSVL.

This chain links TRBV6-6 with TRBJ2-3; D unresolved. The CDR3 is 14 amino acids. Germline V gene sequence: CDR1 MNHNY, CDR2 SVGAGI (reference sequence). Trimming removed 2 bases from V and 0 bases from J, with 6 bases in between. The CDR3 coding sequence is TGTGCCAGCAGTTACGATCCCAGCACAGATACGCAGTATTTT. Translated, it gives CASSYDPSTDTQYF.

The V and J genes are TRBV7-2 and TRBJ2-7; 11 bases align to TRBD1. The germline CDR1 and CDR2 sequences are SGHTA and FQGNSA. V lost 1 base to trimming and J lost 3 bases; unmatched junction nucleotides: 2. The CDR3 loop spans 15 amino acids. CDR3 loop: CASSLGGTGGYEQYF. The CDR3, as DNA: TGTGCCAGCAGCTTAGGGGGGACAGGGGGCTACGAGCAGTACTTC.

This clone was detected a few times. V and J are TRBV7-2 and TRBJ2-7; 7 bases align to TRBD1. Per germline, CDR1 SGHTA and CDR2 FQGNSA. The CDR3 is made up of 13 amino acids. Trimming at V came to 4 bases and at J to 5 bases, leaving 5 bases not matched to a gene. This CDR3 reads CASSSYRGDEQYF. Written as DNA, the CDR3 is TGTGCCAGCAGCTCTTACAGGGGTGACGAGCAGTACTTC.

The chain links TRBV27 to TRBJ2-2; weak D call: TRBD1 (6 bases). Germline CDR1 MNHEY, CDR2 SMNVEV (reference sequence). With 2 bases removed from V and 6 bases from J, the gap between germline ends came to 10 bases. The CDR3 has 14 amino acids. The CDR3 is CASSLVGASGELFF. DNA of the CDR3: TGTGCCAGCAGTTTAGTGGGGGCGTCCGGGGAGCTGTTTTTT.

The chain employs TRBV5-1 and TRBJ1-6; TRBD1 aligns across 9 bases. CDR1 and CDR2 from the germline V gene are SGHRS and YFSETQ. J lost 10 bases, V lost 0 bases, and 8 bases had no gene match. The CDR3 runs 16 residues. CDR3 bases: TGCGCCAGCAGCTTGGCCGGGACAGGGTTTGGATCACCCCTCCACTTT. Protein product: CASSLAGTGFGSPLHF.

The J gene is TRBJ2-7, the V gene TRBV5-4; TRBD1 matches 8 bases. CDR1 is SGHNT, CDR2 YYREEE, per germline (reference sequence). The V and J ends lost 0 bases and 1 base, in that order; junction bases with no gene match: 6. CDR3 length equals 16 residues. CDR3 region: CASSLGQGSQSYEQYF. CDR3 in DNA: TGTGCCAGCAGCTTGGGACAGGGGTCTCAGTCCTACGAGCAGTACTTC.